Listed below are T cell receptor beta chains from one sample, sequenced in a study of blood T cells in healthy people across ages. TCRdb re-analysed the 5' RACE reads in MiXCR, keeping a single row per CDR3 protein. The top ten hold approximately 0.71% of the sample, which has around 1,000,000 distinct CDR3 sequences, under 30% seen once. The same data also contributed to another study, on T cells of mothers and their children.

Source material: blood. These receptors were obtained from a girl aged 2-9 years in good health. Both conserved end residues are part of each CDR3. The D gene is left open where the match is weak. For some rows the clone size is stated as once, few or many, or as a class when expanded; others skip it.

J	D	size	V	CDR3	DNA
TRBJ1-1	NA	NA	TRBV9	CASSPGTQAFF	TGTGCCAGCAGCCCCGGGACTCAAGCTTTCTTT
TRBJ1-1	NA	few	TRBV28	CASSPTFGTSLNTEAFF	TGTGCCAGCAGCCCGACATTCGGGACATCCTTGAACACTGAAGCTTTCTTT
TRBJ2-5	NA	NA	TRBV10-3	CATRAGLQETQYF	TGTGCCACCAGGGCGGGCCTACAAGAGACCCAGTACTTC
TRBJ2-1	TRBD2	few	TRBV7-2	CASSSLALAGAGGNEQFF	TGTGCCAGCAGTTCCCTCGCACTAGCGGGGGCCGGGGGCAATGAGCAGTTCTTC
TRBJ2-7	NA	NA	TRBV28	CASSLLGNPYEQYF	TGTGCCAGCAGTTTATTAGGTAACCCCTACGAGCAGTACTTC
TRBJ2-4	NA	few	TRBV24-1	CATSEPLLPNVQYF	TGTGCCACCAGTGAACCCCTTCTCCCAAACGTTCAGTACTTC
TRBJ2-5	TRBD2	few	TRBV7-6	CASSGLAGGLETQYF	TGTGCCAGCAGCGGACTAGCGGGGGGGCTGGAGACCCAGTACTTC
TRBJ1-5	TRBD1	few	TRBV5-1	CASSQDRFGQPQHF	TGCGCCAGCAGCCAGGACAGGTTTGGACAGCCCCAGCATTTT
TRBJ1-3	NA	NA	TRBV7-8	CASSQGRVISGNTIYF	TGTGCCAGCAGCCAGGGCCGGGTGATCTCTGGAAACACCATATATTTT
TRBJ2-1	TRBD2	few	TRBV7-8	CASSLPRVAGIIQFF	TGTGCCAGCAGCTTACCCCGGGTAGCGGGGATTATACAGTTCTTC
TRBJ2-7	NA	NA	TRBV5-1	CASSLEGRREQYF	TGCGCCAGCAGCTTGGAGGGGCGACGGGAGCAGTACTTC
TRBJ2-2	NA	NA	TRBV6-5	CASGPSGAGELFF	TGTGCCAGCGGCCCGTCAGGGGCGGGGGAGCTGTTTTTT
TRBJ1-2	NA	NA	TRBV14	CASSRDANYGYTF	TGTGCCAGCAGCCGCGACGCTAACTATGGCTACACCTTC
TRBJ2-7	TRBD1	few	TRBV6-5	CASRSGGALLEQYF	TGTGCCAGCAGGTCAGGGGGCGCGTTACTCGAGCAGTACTTC
TRBJ1-1	NA	NA	TRBV4-1	CASSQDGHLEAFF	TGCGCCAGCAGCCAAGATGGCCACCTAGAAGCTTTCTTT
TRBJ1-2	TRBD1	NA	TRBV28	CASSLQGAVFGYTF	TGTGCCAGCAGTCTACAGGGGGCGGTTTTTGGCTACACCTTC
TRBJ2-7	TRBD1	NA	TRBV20-1	CSARFRTGLYEQYF	TGCAGTGCTAGATTCAGGACAGGGTTGTACGAGCAGTACTTC
TRBJ2-2	TRBD1	few	TRBV6-1	CASRPKQPTGGRTGELFF	TGTGCCAGCAGACCCAAACAGCCGACAGGGGGCCGCACCGGGGAGCTGTTTTTT
TRBJ2-7	TRBD1	few	TRBV18	CASSPLTTGVSEQYF	TGTGCCAGCTCACCACTTACGACAGGGGTGAGCGAGCAGTACTTC
TRBJ2-1	TRBD2	few	TRBV10-3	CAISDGGGIRRNEQFF	TGTGCCATCAGTGATGGCGGGGGAATAAGGAGGAATGAGCAGTTCTTC
TRBJ1-4	NA	NA	TRBV15	CATSRGGLANEKLFF	TGTGCCACCAGCAGAGGGGGGCTGGCTAATGAAAAACTGTTTTTT
TRBJ2-7	NA	NA	TRBV7-9	CASSPQTPSYEQYF	TGTGCCAGCAGCCCACAGACTCCCTCCTACGAGCAGTACTTC
TRBJ1-4	NA	NA	TRBV7-2	CASSLWLTTNEKLFF	TGTGCCAGCAGCTTATGGCTAACAACTAATGAAAAACTGTTTTTT
TRBJ1-6	NA	few	TRBV9	CASSVAGINSPLHF	TGTGCCAGCAGCGTAGCCGGTATAAATTCACCCCTCCACTTT
TRBJ1-1	NA	NA	TRBV7-2	CASSLGWRRRQNTEAFF	TGTGCCAGCAGCTTAGGATGGAGACGGCGCCAGAACACTGAAGCTTTCTTT
TRBJ2-5	TRBD2	few	TRBV20-1	CSARDSGSGEETQYF	TGCAGTGCTAGAGATTCAGGTAGCGGGGAAGAGACCCAGTACTTC
TRBJ2-5	TRBD1	NA	TRBV12-3/TRBV12-4	CASRPTGVGETQYF	TGTGCCAGCAGACCCACAGGGGTGGGAGAGACCCAGTACTTC
TRBJ2-3	NA	NA	TRBV6-2/TRBV6-3	CASMRADTQYF	TGTGCCAGCATGCGTGCAGATACGCAGTATTTT
TRBJ2-7	NA	few	TRBV3-1	CASSQVSLVGFRTKQYF	TGTGCCAGCAGCCAAGTGAGTCTCGTGGGGTTTAGAACGAAGCAGTACTTC
TRBJ2-5	NA	NA	TRBV6-1	CASSDPGRGKETQYF	TGTGCCAGCAGTGATCCGGGAAGGGGGAAAGAGACCCAGTACTTC
TRBJ2-1	NA	few	TRBV7-9	CASSQSPPLVDEQFF	TGTGCCAGCAGCCAGAGTCCCCCCCTCGTGGATGAGCAGTTCTTC
TRBJ1-2	NA	few	TRBV20-1	CSARFVQPGFYGYTF	TGCAGTGCTAGATTCGTGCAACCGGGGTTTTATGGCTACACCTTC
TRBJ2-1	TRBD2	NA	TRBV5-8	CASSLGIAGGSSYNEQFF	TGTGCCAGCAGCTTGGGCATAGCGGGAGGGTCGTCCTACAATGAGCAGTTCTTC
TRBJ2-4	NA	NA	TRBV7-9	CASSPWVEENIQYF	TGTGCCAGCAGCCCCTGGGTGGAGGAAAACATTCAGTACTTC
TRBJ2-5	TRBD2	few	TRBV24-1	CATSERLAGGQETQYF	TGTGCCACCAGTGAGCGACTAGCGGGGGGACAAGAGACCCAGTACTTC
TRBJ1-4	TRBD1	few	TRBV6-6	CASRQGMGEKLFF	TGCGCCAGCCGACAGGGTATGGGTGAAAAACTGTTTTTT
TRBJ2-7	NA	NA	TRBV29-1	CSALTRSYEQYF	TGCAGCGCCCTTACGAGGAGCTACGAGCAGTACTTC
TRBJ2-3	NA	NA	TRBV11-2	CASSFGGLGVTDTQYF	TGTGCCAGCAGCTTCGGGGGGCTTGGTGTCACAGATACGCAGTATTTT